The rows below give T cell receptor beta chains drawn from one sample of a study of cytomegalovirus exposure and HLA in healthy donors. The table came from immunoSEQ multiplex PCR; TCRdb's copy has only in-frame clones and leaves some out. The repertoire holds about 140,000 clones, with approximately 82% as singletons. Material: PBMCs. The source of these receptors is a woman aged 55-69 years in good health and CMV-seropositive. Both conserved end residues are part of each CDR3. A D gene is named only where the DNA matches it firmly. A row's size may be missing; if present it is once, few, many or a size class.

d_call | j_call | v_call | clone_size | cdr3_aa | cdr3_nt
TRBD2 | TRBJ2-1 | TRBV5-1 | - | CASSLALAGGNEQFF | TGCGCCAGCAGCTTGGCGCTAGCGGGAGGCAATGAGCAGTTCTTC
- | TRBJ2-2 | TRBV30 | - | CAWTETTSTGELFF | TGTGCCTGGACTGAGACAACGTCCACCGGGGAGCTGTTTTTT
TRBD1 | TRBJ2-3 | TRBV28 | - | CASSIQGSRTDTQYF | TGTGCCAGCAGCATACAGGGGTCGAGGACAGATACGCAGTATTTT
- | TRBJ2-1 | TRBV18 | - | CASSYNRDSSYNEQFF | TGTGCCAGCTCATACAACCGGGACTCCTCCTACAATGAGCAGTTCTTC
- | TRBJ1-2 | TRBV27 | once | CASSRSGSYGYTF | TGTGCCAGCAGTCGATCGGGTAGCTATGGCTACACCTTC
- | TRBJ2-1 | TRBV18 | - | CASSPPTGTSYNEQFF | TGTGCCAGCTCACCACCTACCGGTACCTCCTACAATGAGCAGTTCTTC
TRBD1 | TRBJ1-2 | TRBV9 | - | CASSRGREGYGYTF | TGTGCCAGCAGCAGGGGGCGCGAAGGCTATGGCTACACCTTC
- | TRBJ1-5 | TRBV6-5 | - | CASSPSRGFQPQHF | TGTGCCAGCAGCCCTAGCAGGGGTTTCCAGCCCCAGCATTTT
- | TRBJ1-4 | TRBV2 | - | CASRDTATNEKLFF | TGTGCCAGCAGGGACACAGCAACTAATGAAAAACTGTTTTTT
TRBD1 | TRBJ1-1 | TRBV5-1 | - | CASSLLQGGMNTEAFF | TGCGCCAGCAGCTTGCTACAGGGGGGAATGAACACTGAAGCTTTCTTT
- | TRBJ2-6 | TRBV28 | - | CASRTGSGANVLTF | TGTGCCAGCAGAACAGGGTCCGGGGCCAACGTCCTGACTTTC
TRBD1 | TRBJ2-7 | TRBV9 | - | CASSPTGTGLGEQYF | TGTGCCAGCAGCCCGACCGGGACAGGGCTAGGCGAGCAGTACTTC
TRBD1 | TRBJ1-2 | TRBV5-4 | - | CASSPGQDGGYTF | TGTGCCAGCAGCCCGGGACAGGATGGGGGCTACACCTTC
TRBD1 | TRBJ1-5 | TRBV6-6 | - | CASRGTGGFSNQPQHF | TGTGCCAGCAGGGGGACAGGGGGCTTCAGCAATCAGCCCCAGCATTTT
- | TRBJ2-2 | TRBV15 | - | CATSRDSWGGASEGTGELFF | TGTGCCACCAGCAGAGACTCTTGGGGAGGTGCCAGCGAGGGCACCGGGGAGCTGTTTTTT
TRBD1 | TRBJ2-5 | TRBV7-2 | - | CASSFRQGIETQYF | TGTGCCAGCAGCTTCCGACAGGGAATAGAGACCCAGTACTTC
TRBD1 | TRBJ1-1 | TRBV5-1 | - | CASSPGTGKDTEAFF | TGCGCCAGCAGCCCCGGGACAGGGAAGGACACTGAAGCTTTCTTT
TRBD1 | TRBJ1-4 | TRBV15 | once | CATSSLRTGGREKLFF | TGTGCCACCAGCAGCTTAAGGACAGGAGGACGGGAAAAACTGTTTTTT
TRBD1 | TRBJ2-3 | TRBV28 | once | CASSSGGVVTDTQYF | TGTGCCAGCTCATCAGGGGGCGTGGTAACAGATACGCAGTATTTT
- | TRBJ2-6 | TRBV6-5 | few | CASSYAPGSGANVLTF | TGTGCCAGCAGTTATGCGCCGGGCTCTGGGGCCAACGTCCTGACTTTC
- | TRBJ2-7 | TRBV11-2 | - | CASSREPQSGEQYF | TGTGCCAGCAGCCGCGAGCCCCAATCGGGGGAGCAGTACTTC
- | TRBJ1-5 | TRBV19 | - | CASNTGLNQPQHF | TGTGCCAGTAATACAGGGCTCAATCAGCCCCAGCATTTT
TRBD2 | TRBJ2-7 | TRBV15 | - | CATSRDRGGIGYEQYF | TGTGCCACCAGCAGAGATCGGGGAGGGATAGGCTACGAGCAGTACTTC
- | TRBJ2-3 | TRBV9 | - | CASSVGFASTDTQYF | TGTGCCAGCAGCGTAGGGTTTGCGAGCACAGATACGCAGTATTTT
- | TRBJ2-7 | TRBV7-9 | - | CASSGDIVPYEQYF | TGTGCCAGCAGCGGGGACATCGTGCCCTACGAGCAGTACTTC
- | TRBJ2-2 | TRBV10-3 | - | CAITTSQGLNTGELFF | TGTGCCATCACCACATCACAGGGATTGAACACCGGGGAGCTGTTTTTT
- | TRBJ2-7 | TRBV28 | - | CASRSGTYEQYF | TGTGCCAGCAGATCCGGGACCTACGAGCAGTACTTC
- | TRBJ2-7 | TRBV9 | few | CASSVGPPSGVGEQYF | TGTGCCAGCAGCGTAGGGCCACCTTCCGGGGTCGGCGAGCAGTACTTC
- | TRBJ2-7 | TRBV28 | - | CASSLVPPHEQYF | TGTGCCAGCAGTTTAGTCCCCCCTCACGAGCAGTACTTC
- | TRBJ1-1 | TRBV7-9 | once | CASSFRGGANTEAFF | TGTGCCAGCAGCTTTAGGGGGGGGGCCAACACTGAAGCTTTCTTT
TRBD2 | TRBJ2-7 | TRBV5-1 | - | CASSSDLAGGYEQYF | TGCGCCAGCAGCTCCGATCTAGCGGGGGGGTACGAGCAGTACTTC
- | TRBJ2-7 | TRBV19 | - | CASRPESNYEQYF | TGTGCCAGTAGACCTGAGTCCAACTACGAGCAGTACTTC
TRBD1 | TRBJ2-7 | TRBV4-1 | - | CASSQGTGDIYEQYF | TGCGCCAGCAGCCAGGGGACAGGGGACATCTACGAGCAGTACTTC
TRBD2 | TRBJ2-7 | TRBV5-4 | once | CASSGGGLAGEGRDEQYF | TGTGCCAGCAGCGGGGGGGGACTAGCGGGAGAGGGTCGAGACGAGCAGTACTTC
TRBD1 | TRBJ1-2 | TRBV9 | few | CASSVGVGQLYGYTF | TGTGCCAGCAGCGTAGGGGTGGGACAGCTATATGGCTACACCTTC
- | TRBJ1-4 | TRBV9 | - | CASSVEAATNEKLFF | TGTGCCAGCAGCGTAGAGGCGGCAACTAATGAAAAACTGTTTTTT
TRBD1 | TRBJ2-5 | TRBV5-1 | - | CASSLALFTGAAWIQETQYF | TGCGCCAGCAGCTTGGCCCTATTTACAGGGGCAGCTTGGATCCAAGAGACCCAGTACTTC
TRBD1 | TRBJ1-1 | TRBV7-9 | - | CASSPNRGASTEAFF | TGTGCCAGCAGTCCTAACAGGGGGGCGAGCACTGAAGCTTTCTTT
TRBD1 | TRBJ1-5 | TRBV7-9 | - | CASSLGTGDSNQPQHF | TGTGCCAGCAGCTTAGGGACAGGGGATAGCAATCAGCCCCAGCATTTT
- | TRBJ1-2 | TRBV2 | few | CASSEARGAVNGYTF | TGTGCCAGCAGTGAAGCCCGGGGGGCGGTGAATGGCTACACCTTC
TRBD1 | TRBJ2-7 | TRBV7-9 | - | CASSRQGSHEQYF | TGTGCCAGCAGCAGACAGGGCTCCCACGAGCAGTACTTC
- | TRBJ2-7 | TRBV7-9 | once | CASSLPSEQYF | TGTGCCAGCAGCTTACCCTCCGAGCAGTACTTC
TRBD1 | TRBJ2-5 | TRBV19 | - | CASSITRGGSPETQYF | TGTGCCAGTAGTATAACCCGAGGGGGCTCCCCCGAGACCCAGTACTTC
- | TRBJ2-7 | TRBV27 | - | CASSYQATYEQYF | TGTGCCAGCAGTTACCAGGCCACCTACGAGCAGTACTTC
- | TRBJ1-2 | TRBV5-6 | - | CASSLPTGQYYGYTF | TGTGCCAGCAGCTTGCCCACAGGGCAATACTATGGCTACACCTTC
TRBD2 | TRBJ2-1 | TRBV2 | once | CASSFLAGGNNEQFF | TGTGCCAGCAGTTTCCTAGCGGGAGGGAACAATGAGCAGTTCTTC
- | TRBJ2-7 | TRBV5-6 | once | CASSLRGEGYEQYF | TGTGCCAGCAGCTTAAGGGGGGAGGGTTACGAGCAGTACTTC
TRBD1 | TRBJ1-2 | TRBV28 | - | CASSLSGGQGNYGYTF | TGTGCCAGCAGTTTATCGGGGGGACAGGGAAACTATGGCTACACCTTC
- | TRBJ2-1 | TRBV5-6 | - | CASSLADTTYNEQFF | TGTGCCAGCAGCTTGGCGGACACAACCTACAATGAGCAGTTCTTC
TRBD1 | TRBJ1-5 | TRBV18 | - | CASSRGQESQPQHF | TGTGCCAGCTCACGAGGACAGGAGAGTCAGCCCCAGCATTTT
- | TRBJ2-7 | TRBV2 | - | CASTFRMYEQYF | TGTGCCAGCACATTCAGGATGTACGAGCAGTACTTC
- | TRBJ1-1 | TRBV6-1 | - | CASWLEGWTEAFF | TGTGCCAGCTGGTTGGAGGGATGGACTGAAGCTTTCTTT
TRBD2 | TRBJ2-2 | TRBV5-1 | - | CASGGKRERDTGELFF | TGCGCCAGCGGAGGGAAGCGGGAGAGGGACACCGGGGAGCTGTTTTTT
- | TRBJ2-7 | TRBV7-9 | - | CASSLLKPGASEQYF | TGTGCCAGCAGCTTACTCAAACCGGGAGCATCTGAGCAGTACTTC
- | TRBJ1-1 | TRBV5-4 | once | CASSYPEEGLAFF | TGTGCCAGCAGCTACCCCGAGGAGGGCTTAGCTTTCTTT
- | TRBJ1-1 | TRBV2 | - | CAAGGDLVAEAFF | TGTGCCGCCGGGGGGGATTTGGTCGCTGAAGCTTTCTTT
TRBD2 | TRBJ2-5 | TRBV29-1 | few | CSVESGEGTQYF | TGCAGCGTTGAGTCCGGGGAGGGGACCCAGTACTTC
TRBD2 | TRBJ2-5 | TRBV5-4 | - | CASSPGTSVQETQYF | TGTGCCAGCAGCCCGGGGACTAGCGTACAAGAGACCCAGTACTTC
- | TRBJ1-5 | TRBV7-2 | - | CASSLSSQGRSQPQHF | TGTGCCAGCAGCTTATCCTCGCAGGGGCGAAGTCAGCCCCAGCATTTT